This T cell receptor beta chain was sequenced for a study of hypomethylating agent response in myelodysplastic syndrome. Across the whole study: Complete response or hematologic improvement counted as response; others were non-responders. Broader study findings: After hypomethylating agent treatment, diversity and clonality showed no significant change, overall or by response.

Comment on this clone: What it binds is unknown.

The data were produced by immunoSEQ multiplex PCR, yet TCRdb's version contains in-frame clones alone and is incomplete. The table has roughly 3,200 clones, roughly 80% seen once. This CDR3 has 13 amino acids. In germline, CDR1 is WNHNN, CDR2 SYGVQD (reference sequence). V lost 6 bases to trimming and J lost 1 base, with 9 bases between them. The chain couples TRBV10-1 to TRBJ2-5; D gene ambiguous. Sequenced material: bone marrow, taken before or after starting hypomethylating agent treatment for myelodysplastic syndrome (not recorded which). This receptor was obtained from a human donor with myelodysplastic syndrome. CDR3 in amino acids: CASSERLQETQYF. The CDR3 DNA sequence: TGCGCCAGCAGCGAAAGACTCCAAGAGACCCAGTACTTC.